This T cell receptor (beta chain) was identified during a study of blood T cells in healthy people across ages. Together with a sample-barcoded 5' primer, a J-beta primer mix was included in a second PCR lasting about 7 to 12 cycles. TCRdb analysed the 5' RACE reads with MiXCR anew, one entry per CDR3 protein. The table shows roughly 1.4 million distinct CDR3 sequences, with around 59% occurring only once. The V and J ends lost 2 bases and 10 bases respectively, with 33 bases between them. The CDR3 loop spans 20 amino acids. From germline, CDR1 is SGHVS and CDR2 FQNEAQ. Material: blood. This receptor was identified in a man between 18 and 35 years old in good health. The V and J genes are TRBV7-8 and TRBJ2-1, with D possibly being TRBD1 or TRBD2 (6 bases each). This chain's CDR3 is CASSLPRGRNVGGSLGEQFF. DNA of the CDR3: TGTGCCAGCAGCTTACCAAGGGGGAGGAACGTTGGAGGGAGTCTCGGAGAGCAGTTCTTC.